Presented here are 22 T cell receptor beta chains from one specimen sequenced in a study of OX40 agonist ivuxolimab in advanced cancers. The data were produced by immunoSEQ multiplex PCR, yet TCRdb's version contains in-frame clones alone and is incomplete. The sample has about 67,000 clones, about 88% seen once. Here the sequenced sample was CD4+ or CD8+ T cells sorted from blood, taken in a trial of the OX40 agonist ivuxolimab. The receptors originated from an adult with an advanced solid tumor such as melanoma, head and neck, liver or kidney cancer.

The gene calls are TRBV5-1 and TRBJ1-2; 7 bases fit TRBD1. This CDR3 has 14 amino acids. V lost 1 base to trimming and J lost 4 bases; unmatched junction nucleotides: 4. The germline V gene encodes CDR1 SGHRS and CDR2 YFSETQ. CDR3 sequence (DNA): TGCGCCAGCAGCTTGACAGGGGAGGGCTATGGCTACACCTTC. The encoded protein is CASSLTGEGYGYTF. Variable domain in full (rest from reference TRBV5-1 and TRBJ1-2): KAGVTQTPRYLIKTRGQQVTLSCSPISGHRSVSWYQQTPGQGLQFLFEYFSETQRNKGNFPGRFSGRQFSNSRSEMNVSTLELGDSALYLCASSLTGEGYGYTFGSGTRLTVV.

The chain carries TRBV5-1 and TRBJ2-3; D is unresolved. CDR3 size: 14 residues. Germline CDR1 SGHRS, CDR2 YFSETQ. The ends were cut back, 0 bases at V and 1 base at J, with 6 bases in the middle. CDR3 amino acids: CASSLAAGTDTQYF. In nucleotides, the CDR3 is TGCGCCAGCAGCTTGGCCGCAGGCACAGATACGCAGTATTTT. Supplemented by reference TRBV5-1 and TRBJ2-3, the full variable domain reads KAGVTQTPRYLIKTRGQQVTLSCSPISGHRSVSWYQQTPGQGLQFLFEYFSETQRNKGNFPGRFSGRQFSNSRSEMNVSTLELGDSALYLCASSLAAGTDTQYFGPGTRLTVL.

DNA for the CDR3: TGTGCCAGCAGCTTGGAGTTGGTGGGTGGAGAGACCCAGTACTTC. Its protein product is CASSLELVGGETQYF. The chain uses TRBV5-4 and TRBJ2-5; D is unclear. The CDR3 runs to 15 residues. Trimming pared 0 bases from V and 4 bases from J, leaving 13 bases between. Germline lookup yields CDR1 SGHNT and CDR2 YYREEE (reference sequence).

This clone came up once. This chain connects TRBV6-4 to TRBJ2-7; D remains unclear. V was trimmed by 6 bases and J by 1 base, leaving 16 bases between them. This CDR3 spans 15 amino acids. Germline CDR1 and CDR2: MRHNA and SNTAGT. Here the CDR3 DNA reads TGTGCCAGCAGCCTGTGCAGTTTACTATCCTACGAGCAGTACTTC. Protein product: CASSLCSLLSYEQYF.

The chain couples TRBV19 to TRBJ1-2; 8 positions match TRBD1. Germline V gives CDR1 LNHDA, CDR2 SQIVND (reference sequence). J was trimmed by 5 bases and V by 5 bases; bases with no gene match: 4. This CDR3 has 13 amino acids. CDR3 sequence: CASSYRGSYGYTF. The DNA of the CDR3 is TGTGCCAGTAGTTACAGGGGGTCGTATGGCTACACCTTC.

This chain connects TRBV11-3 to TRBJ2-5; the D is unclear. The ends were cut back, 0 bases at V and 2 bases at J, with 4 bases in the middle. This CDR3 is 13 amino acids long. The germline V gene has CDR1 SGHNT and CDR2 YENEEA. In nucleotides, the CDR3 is TGTGCCAGCAGCTTAGAACAGCAAGAGACCCAGTACTTC. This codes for CASSLEQQETQYF.

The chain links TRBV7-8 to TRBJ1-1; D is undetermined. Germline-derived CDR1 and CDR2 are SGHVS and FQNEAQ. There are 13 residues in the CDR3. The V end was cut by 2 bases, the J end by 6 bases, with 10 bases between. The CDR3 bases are TGTGCCAGCAGCTTAATCGGATCCCCTGAAGCTTTCTTT. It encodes CASSLIGSPEAFF.

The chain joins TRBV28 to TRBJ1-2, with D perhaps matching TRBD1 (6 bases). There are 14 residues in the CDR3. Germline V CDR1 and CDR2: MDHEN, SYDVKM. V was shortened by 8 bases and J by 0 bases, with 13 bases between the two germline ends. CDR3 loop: CASGGGAANYGYTF. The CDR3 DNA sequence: TGTGCCAGCGGAGGGGGAGCAGCTAACTATGGCTACACCTTC.

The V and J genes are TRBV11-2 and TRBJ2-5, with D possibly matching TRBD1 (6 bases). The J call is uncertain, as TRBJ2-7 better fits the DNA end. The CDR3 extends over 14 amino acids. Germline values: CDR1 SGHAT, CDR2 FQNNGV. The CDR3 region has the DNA TGTGCCAGCAGCCCCCCGACAGGCACCTACGAGCAGTACTTC. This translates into CASSPPTGTYEQYF.

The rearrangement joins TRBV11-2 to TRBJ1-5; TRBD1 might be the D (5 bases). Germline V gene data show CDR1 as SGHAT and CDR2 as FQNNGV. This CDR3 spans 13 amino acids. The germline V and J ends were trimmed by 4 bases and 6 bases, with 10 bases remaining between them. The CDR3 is CASSSDGGQPQHF. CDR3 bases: TGTGCCAGCAGCTCCGATGGGGGTCAGCCCCAGCATTTT. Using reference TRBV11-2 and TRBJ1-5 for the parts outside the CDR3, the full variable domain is EAGVAQSPRYKIIEKRQSVAFWCNPISGHATLYWYQQILGQGPKLLIQFQNNGVVDDSQLPKDRFSAERLKGVDSTLKIQPAKLEDSAVYLCASSSDGGQPQHFGDGTRLSIL.

The CDR3 sequence is CASSETRGSSYNSPLHF. CDR3 DNA: TGTGCCAGCAGCGAGACCCGTGGCAGCTCCTATAATTCACCCCTCCACTTT. This chain connects TRBV2 to TRBJ1-6; D unresolved. The CDR3 runs to 17 residues. Trimming left V 6 bases short and J 0 bases short, with 15 bases between. The germline V gene has CDR1 SNHLY and CDR2 FYNNEI.

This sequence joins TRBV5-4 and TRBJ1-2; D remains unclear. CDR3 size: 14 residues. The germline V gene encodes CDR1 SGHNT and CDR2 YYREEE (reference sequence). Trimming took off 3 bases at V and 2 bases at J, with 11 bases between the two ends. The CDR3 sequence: CASSSRTVNYGYTF. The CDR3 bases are TGTGCCAGCAGCTCTCGGACGGTAAACTATGGCTACACCTTC.

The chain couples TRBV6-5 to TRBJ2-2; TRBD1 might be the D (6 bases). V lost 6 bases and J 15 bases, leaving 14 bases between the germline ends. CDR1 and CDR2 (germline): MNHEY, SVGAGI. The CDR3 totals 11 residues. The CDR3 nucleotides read TGTGCCAGCAGCCGCCCGGGACAAGTGTTTTTT. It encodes CASSRPGQVFF.

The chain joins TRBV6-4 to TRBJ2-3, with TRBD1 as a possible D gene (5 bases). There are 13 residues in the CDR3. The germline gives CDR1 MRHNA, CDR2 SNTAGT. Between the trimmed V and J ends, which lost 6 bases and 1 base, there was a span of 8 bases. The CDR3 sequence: CASSQQGTDTQYF. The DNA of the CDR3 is TGTGCCAGCAGCCAACAGGGCACAGATACGCAGTATTTT.

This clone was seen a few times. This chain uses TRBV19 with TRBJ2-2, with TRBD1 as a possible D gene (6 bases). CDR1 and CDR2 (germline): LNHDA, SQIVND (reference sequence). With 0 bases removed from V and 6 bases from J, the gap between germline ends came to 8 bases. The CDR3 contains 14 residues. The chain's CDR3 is CASSIEQGPGELFF. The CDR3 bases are TGTGCCAGTAGTATAGAACAGGGACCCGGGGAGCTGTTTTTT. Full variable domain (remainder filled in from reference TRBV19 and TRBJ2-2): DGGITQSPKYLFRKEGQNVTLSCEQNLNHDAMYWYRQDPGQGLRLIYYSQIVNDFQKGDIAEGYSVSREKKESFPLTVTSAQKNPTAFYLCASSIEQGPGELFFGEGSRLTVL.

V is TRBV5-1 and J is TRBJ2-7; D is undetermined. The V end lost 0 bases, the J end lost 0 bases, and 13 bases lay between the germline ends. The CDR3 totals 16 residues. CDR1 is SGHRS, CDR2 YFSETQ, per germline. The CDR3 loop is CASSLGADPSSYEQYF. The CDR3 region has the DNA TGCGCCAGCAGCTTGGGGGCGGACCCGTCCTCCTACGAGCAGTACTTC.

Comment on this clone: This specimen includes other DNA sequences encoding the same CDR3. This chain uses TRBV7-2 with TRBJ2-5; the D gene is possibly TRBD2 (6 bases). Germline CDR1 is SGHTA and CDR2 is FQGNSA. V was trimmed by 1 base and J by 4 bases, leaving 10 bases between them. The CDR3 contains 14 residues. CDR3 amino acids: CASSLGLGGETQYF. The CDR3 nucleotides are TGTGCCAGCAGCTTAGGGCTCGGGGGAGAGACCCAGTACTTC.

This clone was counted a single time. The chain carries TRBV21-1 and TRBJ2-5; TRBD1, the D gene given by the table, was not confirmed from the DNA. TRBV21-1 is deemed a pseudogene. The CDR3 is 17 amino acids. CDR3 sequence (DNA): TGTGCCAGCAGCAAAAGTAGGGGACAGGGGAGGAGGGAGACCCAGTACTTC. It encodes CASSKSRGQGRRETQYF.

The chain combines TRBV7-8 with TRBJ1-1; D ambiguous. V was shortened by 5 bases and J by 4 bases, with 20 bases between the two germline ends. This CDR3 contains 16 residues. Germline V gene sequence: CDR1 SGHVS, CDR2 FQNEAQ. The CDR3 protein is CASSLTLLDFSTEAFF. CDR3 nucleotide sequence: TGTGCCAGCAGCCTAACCCTTTTAGACTTCAGCACTGAAGCTTTCTTT. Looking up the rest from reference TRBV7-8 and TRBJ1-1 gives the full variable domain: GAGVSQSPRYKVAKRGQDVALRCDPISGHVSLFWYQQALGQGPEFLTYFQNEAQLDKSGLPSDRFFAERPEGSVSTLKIQRTQQEDSAVYLCASSLTLLDFSTEAFFGQGTRLTVV.

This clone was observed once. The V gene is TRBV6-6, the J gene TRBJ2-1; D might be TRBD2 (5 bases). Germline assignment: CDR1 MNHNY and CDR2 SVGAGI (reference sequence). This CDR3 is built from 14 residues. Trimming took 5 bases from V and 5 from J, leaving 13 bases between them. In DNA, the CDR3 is TGTGCCAGCAGTAAGGACTCGTCCCACAATGAGCAGTTCTTC. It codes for CASSKDSSHNEQFF.

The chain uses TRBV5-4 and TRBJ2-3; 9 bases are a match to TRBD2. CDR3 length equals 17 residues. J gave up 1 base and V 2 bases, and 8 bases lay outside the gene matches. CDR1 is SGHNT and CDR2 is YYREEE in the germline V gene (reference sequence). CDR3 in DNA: TGTGCCAGCAGCTTAGGGGTTAGCGGGAGTGGCACAGATACGCAGTATTTT. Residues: CASSLGVSGSGTDTQYF.

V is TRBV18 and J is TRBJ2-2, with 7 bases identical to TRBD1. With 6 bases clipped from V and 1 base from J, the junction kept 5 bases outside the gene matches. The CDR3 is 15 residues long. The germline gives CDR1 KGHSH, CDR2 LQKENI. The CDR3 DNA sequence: TGTGCCAGCTCCAAAAGGGGGCAGAACACCGGGGAGCTGTTTTTT. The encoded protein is CASSKRGQNTGELFF.